A single sample is the source of the 4 T cell receptor beta chains below, sequenced in a study of vaccination and CD4 T cells after COVID-19 (dated by TCRdb to 2022 to 2024). No antigen has been assigned to these receptors. The receptor library was made with PCR. The run used an Illumina iSeq 100. DNA from cultured CD4+ T cells was subjected to TCR sequencing with the Oncomine TCR Beta short-read assay at the Johns Hopkins FTIC core. Genomic DNA was extracted from the cultured CD4+ T cells with the QIAamp micro DNA kit. TCRdb applied fastp at Q25 and MiXCR to the public reads, then kept only in-frame beta chains. Under each unique CDR3 protein, matching rows form one entry showing the most common genes and DNA. This sample lists some 9,700 distinct CDR3 sequences; 30% to 35% were detected once. The top ten clones comprise less than 9% of the sample. The sample's treatment or condition label, in plain terms: 10-day PBMC culture with coronavirus spike peptide pools or control peptides (ViraFEST assay). CD4+ T cells from unexposed donors were collected before the COVID-19 pandemic (2011-2018).

The material sequenced was CD4+ T cells from blood, cultured in vitro. The receptors shown here come from a human donor in good health.

The gene calls are TRBV20-1 and TRBJ2-5; D unresolved. CDR1 DFQATT and CDR2 SNEGSKA come from the germline V gene (reference sequence). The V end was cut by 6 bases, the J end by 3 bases, with 14 bases between. The CDR3 sequence is 13 residues long. The CDR3 DNA reads as TGCAGTGCCTCCGTAGGGTCGGAAGAGACCCAGTACTTC. It is translated as CSASVGSEETQYF.

V usage is TRBV6-2 or TRBV6-3 and J usage is TRBJ1-5, with D possibly TRBD1 on 6 matching bases. The CDR3 has 17 amino acids. In germline, CDR1 is MNHEY, CDR2 SVGEGT. Trimming removed 4 bases from V and 6 bases from J, with 22 bases in between. CDR3 nucleotide sequence: TGTGCCAGCAGTTCGTTCGGGCGACAGGAGCGAATTCAGCCCCAGCATTTT. It yields the protein CASSSFGRQERIQPQHF.

The CDR3 here is CSAPKGSLDFF. DNA of the CDR3: TGCAGTGCCCCCAAGGGGTCCTTAGACTTCTTT. V and J are TRBV20-1 and TRBJ1-1, with D maybe TRBD1 (5 bases). This CDR3 has 11 residues. With 6 bases removed from V and 14 bases from J, the gap between germline ends came to 19 bases. The germline gives CDR1 DFQATT, CDR2 SNEGSKA (reference sequence).

The chain is built from TRBV7-9 and TRBJ1-1; D is undetermined. Per the germline V gene, CDR1 is SEHNR and CDR2 is FQNEAQ (reference sequence). Trimming removed 1 base at V and 5 bases at J, with 11 bases between. This CDR3 has 14 residues. The CDR3 DNA sequence: TGTGCCAGCAGCTTAGTCTGGACGGCTACTGAAGCTTTCTTT. It is translated as CASSLVWTATEAFF.